The 16 T cell receptor beta chains given below trace back to one sample, sequenced in a study of blood T cell repertoires in COVID-19. Assay: immunoSEQ multiplex PCR; the TCRdb copy retains only in-frame clones and omits some. Of approximately 94,000 clones in the sample, roughly 90% are singletons; the top ten hold approximately 7%. The source material was peripheral blood. The origin of the receptors is a man aged 25-45 years in a cohort sampled during active COVID-19.

V is TRBV10-2 and J is TRBJ2-1; 7 bases are a match to TRBD2. This CDR3 is built from 16 residues. The germline CDR1 and CDR2 sequences are WSHSY and SAAADI. V lost 1 base, J lost 4 bases, and 7 bases stayed unmatched. As DNA, the CDR3 is TGCGCCAGCAGTGAGTATATGGGACTAAGATACAATGAGCAGTTCTTC. Translated: CASSEYMGLRYNEQFF.

This clone has just one count. This chain links TRBV30 with TRBJ2-5, with a tentative D call TRBD2 (6 bases). The germline V gene encodes CDR1 GTSNPN and CDR2 SVGIG (reference sequence). The CDR3 length is 14 residues. The ends were cut back, 4 bases at V and 8 bases at J, with 20 bases in the middle. The CDR3 here is CAWTPGLRVDTQYF. CDR3 nucleotide sequence: TGTGCCTGGACCCCGGGACTCCGTGTCGATACCCAGTACTTC.

The chain recombines TRBV7-9 with TRBJ2-3; D uncertain. Germline loops: CDR1 SEHNR, CDR2 FQNEAQ (reference sequence). This CDR3 has 11 amino acids. Trimming removed 4 bases from V and 3 bases from J, with 2 bases in between. The CDR3 nucleotides read TGTGCCAGCAGCTCAACAGATACGCAGTATTTT. This translates into CASSSTDTQYF.

The CDR3 DNA reads TGTGCCAGCACTACGGGACAGAGTAACAAAAACATTCAGTACTTC. Its translation: CASTTGQSNKNIQYF. The chain links TRBV28 to TRBJ2-4, with 7 bases that match TRBD1. Germline V gene sequence: CDR1 MDHEN, CDR2 SYDVKM. The CDR3 has 15 amino acids. Unmatched junction bases numbered 9, after V lost 7 bases and J lost 3 bases.

This clone was observed a single time. J is TRBJ2-2 and V is TRBV10-1; a possible D gene is TRBD1 (6 bases). The CDR3 is 13 residues long. The V gene lost 6 bases and the J gene lost 4 bases, with 9 bases spanning the gap. Per germline, CDR1 WNHNN and CDR2 SYGVQD (reference sequence). The chain's CDR3 is CASRDRFTGELFF. The DNA of the CDR3 is TGCGCCAGCAGGGACAGATTCACCGGGGAGCTGTTTTTT.

The chain links TRBV7-2 to TRBJ2-7, with D tentatively TRBD1 (6 bases). Germline CDR1 and CDR2: SGHTA and FQGNSA. The CDR3 spans 14 residues. Trimming left V 2 bases short and J 0 bases short, with 8 bases between. The CDR3 region is CASSLTDSSYEQYF. In DNA, the CDR3 is TGTGCCAGCAGCTTAACGGACAGCTCCTACGAGCAGTACTTC.

The CDR3 DNA follows: TGTGCCAGCAGTTCCGGGGGACAGGGGGCAGGCTACACCTTC. Translation gives CASSSGGQGAGYTF. The chain couples TRBV6-5 to TRBJ1-2; TRBD1 matches at 12 bases. The CDR3 spans 14 residues. Per the germline V gene, CDR1 is MNHEY and CDR2 is SVGAGI. The J segment lost 8 bases and the V segment lost 4 bases, leaving 5 bases of the junction unmatched.

The chain joins TRBV7-9 to TRBJ1-4; no firm D call. The CDR3 loop spans 13 amino acids. V shed 0 bases and J shed 6 bases, with 5 bases lying between them. Germline assignment: CDR1 SEHNR and CDR2 FQNEAQ (reference sequence). In nucleotides, the CDR3 is TGTGCCAGCAGCTTAGCGCGGGATGAAAAACTGTTTTTT. Protein: CASSLARDEKLFF.

V is TRBV5-1 and J is TRBJ2-7; D is undetermined. The CDR3 is 14 amino acids. CDR1 SGHRS and CDR2 YFSETQ come from the germline V gene. Trimming took off 0 bases at V and 7 bases at J, with 14 bases between the two ends. In DNA form, the CDR3 reads TGCGCCAGCAGCTTGGGTAGTGATGCGGCGGAGCAGTACTTC. Protein sequence: CASSLGSDAAEQYF. Using reference TRBV5-1 and TRBJ2-7 for the parts outside the CDR3, the full variable domain is KAGVTQTPRYLIKTRGQQVTLSCSPISGHRSVSWYQQTPGQGLQFLFEYFSETQRNKGNFPGRFSGRQFSNSRSEMNVSTLELGDSALYLCASSLGSDAAEQYFGPGTRLTVT.

CDR3 region: CASSWTGGFEAFF. CDR3 DNA: TGTGCCAGCAGCTGGACAGGGGGCTTTGAAGCTTTCTTT. The chain couples TRBV5-8 to TRBJ1-1; TRBD1 matches 11 bases. Germline values: CDR1 SGHTS, CDR2 YDEGEE. Germline trimming cut 3 bases from V and 7 bases from J; bases unmatched to any gene: 2. The CDR3 runs to 13 residues.

This chain uses TRBV18 with TRBJ2-5, with D tentatively TRBD2 (5 bases). Germline lookup yields CDR1 KGHSH and CDR2 LQKENI. The length of the CDR3 is 12 residues. The V end was cut by 6 bases, the J end by 3 bases, with 8 bases between. This CDR3 is CASSLGEETQYF. The DNA for the CDR3 is TGTGCCAGCTCCCTCGGGGAAGAGACCCAGTACTTC.

This clone has just a few counts. V and J are TRBV27 and TRBJ1-1; D not certain. CDR1 and CDR2 (germline): MNHEY, SMNVEV (reference sequence). The CDR3 is 14 amino acids. V dropped 5 bases and J dropped 0 bases, with 10 bases sitting between them. The DNA for the CDR3 is TGTGCCAGCAGTCGCGGTAGGTTGAACACTGAAGCTTTCTTT. Its translation: CASSRGRLNTEAFF.

This clone was observed a few times. The chain is built from TRBV5-1 and TRBJ2-7, with 8 nucleotides matching TRBD2. Germline CDR1 is SGHRS and CDR2 is YFSETQ. The CDR3 consists of 11 residues. Here the CDR3 DNA reads TGCGCCTCCCAATCCCCGACTAGCGAGGAAGTA. This gives the protein CASQSPTSEEV.

This clone was recorded only once. The CDR3 coding sequence is TGTGCCAGCAGCGAGGGGGGACAGGATAATTCACCCCTCCACTTT. Its translation: CASSEGGQDNSPLHF. V and J are TRBV9 and TRBJ1-6, with TRBD1 identical over 8 bases. Germline values: CDR1 SGDLS, CDR2 YYNGEE. CDR3 length: 15 residues. The trim removed 3 bases at V and 5 bases at J, leaving 4 bases unmatched.

The chain carries TRBV9 and TRBJ1-3; D perhaps matches TRBD1 (5 bases). The germline V gene has CDR1 SGDLS and CDR2 YYNGEE. Trimming stripped 0 bases from V and 2 bases from J, with 9 bases between. This CDR3 comprises 15 residues. CDR3 in DNA: TGTGCCAGCAGCGTAGGTCCGGGGGCTGGAAACACCATATATTTT. Translated: CASSVGPGAGNTIYF.

The chain has TRBV11-2 and TRBJ1-2, with D hard to call. The V gene's germline CDR1 is SGHAT and CDR2 FQNNGV. The CDR3 has 14 amino acids. V gave up 0 bases and J gave up 4 bases, with 9 bases separating them. CDR3 sequence (DNA): TGTGCCAGCAGCTTAGATCAGACTTCCTATGGCTACACCTTC. Translation: CASSLDQTSYGYTF. The entire variable domain, with the rest obtained from reference TRBV11-2 and TRBJ1-2, is as follows: EAGVAQSPRYKIIEKRQSVAFWCNPISGHATLYWYQQILGQGPKLLIQFQNNGVVDDSQLPKDRFSAERLKGVDSTLKIQPAKLEDSAVYLCASSLDQTSYGYTFGSGTRLTVV.